One and the same sample provided the 5 T cell receptor beta chains below, sequenced in a study of OX40 agonist ivuxolimab in advanced cancers. The method was the immunoSEQ multiplex PCR assay. TCRdb obtained this table from immuneACCESS and retained in-frame rearrangements with V and J assigned. These tables miss some clones; where compared with another copy, unresolved V genes account for less than half of the shortfall, and the remainder is unexplained. This sample is represented by about 54,000 clones; approximately 90% of them were singletons. The biggest ten clones account for 1.3% to 1.5% of the sample. The sample was CD4+ or CD8+ T cells sorted from blood, taken in a trial of the OX40 agonist ivuxolimab. The receptors shown here come from an adult with an advanced solid tumor such as melanoma, head and neck, liver or kidney cancer.

The chain carries TRBV6-5 and TRBJ2-2; TRBD1 aligns across 10 bases. This CDR3 has 14 residues. The germline CDR1 and CDR2 sequences are MNHEY and SVGAGI. V shed 6 bases, J shed 6 bases, and the junction held 4 bases outside the gene matches. CDR3 nucleotides: TGTGCCAGCAGACGTGGACAGGGGGCCGGGGAGCTGTTTTTT. Protein product: CASRRGQGAGELFF.

DNA of the CDR3: TGTGCCAGCAGCTTGGAGGGCAGGGGAATTACTGAGACCCAGTACTTC. Its translation: CASSLEGRGITETQYF. J is TRBJ2-5 and V is TRBV5-8, with D possibly matching TRBD1 (6 bases). This CDR3 spans 16 amino acids. Germline V gene lookup returns CDR1 SGHTS and CDR2 YDEGEE. V gave up 0 bases and J gave up 5 bases, with 17 bases separating them. The full variable domain, rest sourced from reference TRBV5-8 and TRBJ2-5, is EAGVTQSPTHLIKTRGQQATLRCSPISGHTSVYWYQQALGLGLQFLLWYDEGEERNRGNFPPRFSGRQFPNYSSELNVNALELEDSALYLCASSLEGRGITETQYFGPGTRLLVL.

V usage is TRBV7-9 and J usage is TRBJ2-1; D not resolved. The CDR3 spans 11 residues. Germline V gives CDR1 SEHNR, CDR2 FQNEAQ (reference sequence). V was trimmed by 3 bases and J by 10 bases, leaving 7 bases between them. The CDR3, as DNA: TGTGCCAGCAGCTTGTCGCGGGAGCAGTTCTTC. Protein product: CASSLSREQFF.

This clone has just a few counts. The CDR3, as DNA: TGTGCCTGGAGTGTCGTTGGGGGTAATGAAAAACTGTTTTTT. Translation: CAWSVVGGNEKLFF. The genes are TRBV30 and TRBJ1-4; a weak D match, TRBD1 (5 bases). Trimming stripped 0 bases from V and 4 bases from J, with 9 bases between. CDR1 and CDR2 from the germline V gene are GTSNPN and SVGIG (reference sequence). This CDR3 has 14 amino acids.

Regarding this clone: Additional DNA sequences in this sample encode the identical CDR3. This chain links TRBV5-1 with TRBJ2-3; 8 bases are shared with TRBD2. The CDR3 covers 15 residues. V lost 2 bases to trimming and J lost 4 bases; unmatched junction nucleotides: 6. Looked up from germline, CDR1 is SGHRS and CDR2 is YFSETQ. CDR3 loop: CASSLTGGPADTQYF. CDR3 nucleotides: TGCGCCAGCAGCTTAACGGGGGGGCCGGCAGATACGCAGTATTTT.